This entry features one T cell receptor (beta chain) sequence. Its matching antigen is unknown. Germline loops: CDR1 SNHLY, CDR2 FYNNEI. V shed 11 bases and J 4 bases; nucleotides not matched to a gene: 8. There are 12 residues in the CDR3. The sample comes from a study of CD8+ T cells in alopecia areata. For the study at large: Treatment ran 6 to 18 months, with 6 months of follow-up afterward. Treated patients were scored for severity by percent of scalp affected. Study results and caveats: Scalp repertoires also include resident alphabeta T cells from normal skin.

RNA extraction and reverse transcription yielded cDNA as sequencing template. TCRdb keeps only in-frame clones here, not all; method: immunoSEQ multiplex PCR. The sample includes about 190,000 clones, about three fifths of them seen just once. Treatment in this sample: oral pan-JAK inhibitor, 5-10 mg twice daily. Researchers took lesional scalp punch biopsies and peripheral blood from people who were alopecia areata patients. V is TRBV2 and J is TRBJ2-7; 7 nucleotides align to TRBD1. The clonotype comes from a human donor with alopecia areata. This specimen consisted of CD4+ T cells sorted from blood, obtained at week 49, from a patient treated with tofacitinib. CDR3 residues: CALRQGRYEQYF. Written as DNA, the CDR3 is TGTGCCTTACGACAGGGCAGATACGAGCAGTACTTC.